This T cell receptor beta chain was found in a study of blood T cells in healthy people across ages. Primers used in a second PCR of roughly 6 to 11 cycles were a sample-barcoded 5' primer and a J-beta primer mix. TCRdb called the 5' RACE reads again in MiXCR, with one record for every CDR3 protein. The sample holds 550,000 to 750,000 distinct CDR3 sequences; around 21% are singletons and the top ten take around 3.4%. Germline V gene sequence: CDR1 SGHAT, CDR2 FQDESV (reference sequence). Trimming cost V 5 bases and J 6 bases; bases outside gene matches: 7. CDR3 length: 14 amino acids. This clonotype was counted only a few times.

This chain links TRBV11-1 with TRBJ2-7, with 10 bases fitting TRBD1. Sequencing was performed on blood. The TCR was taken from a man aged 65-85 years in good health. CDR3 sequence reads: CASSNTGTGAEQYF. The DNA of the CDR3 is TGTGCCAGCAGCAACACCGGGACAGGGGCCGAGCAGTACTTC. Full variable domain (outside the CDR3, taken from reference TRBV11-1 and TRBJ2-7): EAEVAQSPRYKITEKSQAVAFWCDPISGHATLYWYRQILGQGPELLVQFQDESVVDDSQLPKDRFSAERLKGVDSTLKIQPAELGDSAMYLCASSNTGTGAEQYFGPGTRLTVT.